The 20 T cell receptor beta chains in this list originate from one sample, sequenced in a study of T cells after posttransplantation cyclophosphamide. Here immunoSEQ multiplex PCR was the method, and the copy in TCRdb shows in-frame clones only, minus some. Of around 14,000 clones in the sample, approximately 80% were seen once. Sequenced input: memory CD4+ T cells sorted from PBMCs. All receptors derive from a man aged 50-59 years.

V gene TRBV27 combines with J gene TRBJ2-1; D call uncertain. Looked up from germline, CDR1 is MNHEY and CDR2 is SMNVEV (reference sequence). The CDR3 is 14 residues long. Trimming removed 5 bases at V and 8 bases at J, with 16 bases between. Written as DNA, the CDR3 is TGTGCCAGCAGTCCCCATGTGGGCAAGGATGAGCAGTTCTTC. Encoded protein: CASSPHVGKDEQFF.

This clone was detected once. The rearrangement uses TRBV7-9 and TRBJ2-7, with 9 bases identical to TRBD1. This CDR3 has 15 residues. Germline CDR1 SEHNR, CDR2 FQNEAQ (reference sequence). With V trimmed by 1 base and J by 2 bases, 3 bases remained unmatched. CDR3 nucleotide sequence: TGTGCCAGCAGCTTAGACCGGGACAGGGCCTACGAGCAGTACTTC. Protein sequence: CASSLDRDRAYEQYF.

V and J are TRBV7-2 and TRBJ2-2; D is possibly TRBD2 (5 bases). The CDR3 is 17 amino acids. V was shortened by 2 bases and J by 8 bases, with 21 bases between the two germline ends. The V gene's germline CDR1 is SGHTA and CDR2 FQGNSA. The CDR3 DNA sequence: TGTGCCAGCAGCTTAAGGGCTTTCGGAGAGGGAGCGGGGGAGCTGTTTTTT. Translated, it gives CASSLRAFGEGAGELFF.

This clone has more than one count but fewer than ten. The chain has TRBV27 and TRBJ1-4; 9 positions match TRBD1. V lost 8 bases, J lost 6 bases, and 7 bases stayed unmatched. Germline-derived CDR1 and CDR2 are MNHEY and SMNVEV (reference sequence). This CDR3 is 14 amino acids long. CDR3 nucleotides: TGTGCCAGCCGTCCCGGGACAGGGTATGAAAAACTGTTTTTT. It specifies CASRPGTGYEKLFF.

This chain joins TRBV30 and TRBJ1-1; D is perhaps TRBD1 (5 bases). The CDR3 length is 16 residues. CDR1 GTSNPN and CDR2 SVGIG come from the germline V gene (reference sequence). V was clipped by 2 bases and J by 1 base, with 17 bases between them. In nucleotides, the CDR3 is TGTGCCTGGAGTTCGATAGGGGCAGGATGGAACACTGAAGCTTTCTTT. Amino acids: CAWSSIGAGWNTEAFF.

The chain combines TRBV19 with TRBJ2-5; D may be TRBD2 (6 bases). The V end lost 1 base, the J end lost 3 bases, and 9 bases lay between the germline ends. The germline gives CDR1 LNHDA, CDR2 SQIVND (reference sequence). The CDR3 runs 14 residues. The chain's CDR3 is CASSIGRREETQYF. The CDR3 DNA reads TGTGCCAGTAGTATAGGTAGGAGGGAAGAGACCCAGTACTTC. Drawing the rest from reference TRBV19 and TRBJ2-5, the complete variable domain is DGGITQSPKYLFRKEGQNVTLSCEQNLNHDAMYWYRQDPGQGLRLIYYSQIVNDFQKGDIAEGYSVSREKKESFPLTVTSAQKNPTAFYLCASSIGRREETQYFGPGTRLLVL.

V and J are TRBV9 and TRBJ2-1; a possible D gene is TRBD2 (6 bases). The CDR3 runs to 14 residues. Germline CDR1 is SGDLS and CDR2 is YYNGEE. The V and J ends lost 3 bases and 4 bases respectively, with 11 bases between them. CDR3 sequence reads: CASSENLAYNEQFF. The CDR3, as DNA: TGTGCCAGCAGCGAAAATCTAGCGTACAATGAGCAGTTCTTC.

The chain is built from TRBV2 and TRBJ2-5, with 7 bases identical to TRBD1. Germline values: CDR1 SNHLY, CDR2 FYNNEI. This CDR3 contains 13 residues. Trimming at V came to 4 bases and at J to 9 bases, leaving 8 bases not matched to a gene. The CDR3 DNA is TGTGCCAGCAGTGGTTTCCCTAGGGGGCCCCAGTACTTC. It is translated as CASSGFPRGPQYF.

The chain combines TRBV5-4 with TRBJ1-1; 7 bases are a match to TRBD1. The V gene's germline CDR1 is SGHNT and CDR2 YYREEE (reference sequence). V lost 3 bases, J lost 7 bases, and 6 bases stayed unmatched. CDR3 length: 13 amino acids. CDR3 sequence (DNA): TGTGCCAGCAGCTCCACAGGGGATGGTGAAGCTTTCTTT. It specifies CASSSTGDGEAFF.

The J gene is TRBJ1-1, the V gene TRBV11-3; the D is unclear. This CDR3 spans 11 amino acids. The germline gives CDR1 SGHNT, CDR2 YENEEA. V was shortened by 4 bases and J by 9 bases, with 9 bases between the two germline ends. CDR3 DNA: TGTGCCAGCAGCTCTACTTTCCAAGCTTTCTTT. Protein sequence: CASSSTFQAFF.

The chain carries TRBV6-1 and TRBJ1-4, with D possibly matching TRBD1 (5 bases). The CDR3 totals 16 residues. Germline CDR1 is MNHNS and CDR2 is SASEGT. The V end lost 2 bases, the J end lost 0 bases, and 10 bases lay between the germline ends. CDR3 nucleotide sequence: TGTGCCAGCAGTGAAATGGGGGGAGCAACTAATGAAAAACTGTTTTTT. This sequence encodes CASSEMGGATNEKLFF.

This chain uses TRBV28 with TRBJ2-2, with a tentative D call TRBD2 (6 bases). Germline CDR1 and CDR2: MDHEN and SYDVKM. The ends were cut back, 5 bases at V and 6 bases at J, with 16 bases in the middle. This CDR3 comprises 15 residues. CDR3 sequence reads: CASSDAGRKAGELFF. In nucleotides, the CDR3 is TGTGCCAGCAGTGACGCGGGACGGAAGGCCGGGGAGCTGTTTTTT. Using reference TRBV28 and TRBJ2-2 for the parts outside the CDR3, the full variable domain is DVKVTQSSRYLVKRTGEKVFLECVQDMDHENMFWYRQDPGLGLRLIYFSYDVKMKEKGDIPEGYSVSREKKERFSLILESASTNQTSMYLCASSDAGRKAGELFFGEGSRLTVL.

This chain joins TRBV19 and TRBJ2-3; TRBD2 is a possible D gene (5 bases). Per germline, CDR1 LNHDA and CDR2 SQIVND (reference sequence). This CDR3 spans 14 amino acids. V was clipped by 3 bases and J by 0 bases, with 7 bases between them. CDR3 loop: CASSIRTSTDTQYF. CDR3 in DNA: TGTGCCAGTAGTATTCGGACTAGCACAGATACGCAGTATTTT. Looking up the rest from reference TRBV19 and TRBJ2-3 gives the full variable domain: DGGITQSPKYLFRKEGQNVTLSCEQNLNHDAMYWYRQDPGQGLRLIYYSQIVNDFQKGDIAEGYSVSREKKESFPLTVTSAQKNPTAFYLCASSIRTSTDTQYFGPGTRLTVL.

This rearrangement joins TRBV5-1 to TRBJ1-1; no clear D gene. Germline CDR1 reads SGHRS; CDR2 reads YFSETQ. V lost 0 bases and J lost 0, with 9 bases in between. This CDR3 has 15 residues. The CDR3 bases are TGCGCCAGCAGCTTGGGGTCCGCGGTGAACACTGAAGCTTTCTTT. The encoded protein is CASSLGSAVNTEAFF.

The chain joins TRBV7-9 to TRBJ2-5, with 7 bases matching TRBD1. V was pared by 4 bases and J by 4 bases, with 3 bases of the junction left unmatched. This CDR3 has 13 residues. Germline V gene data show CDR1 as SEHNR and CDR2 as FQNEAQ (reference sequence). The CDR3 DNA is TGTGCCAGCAGCTCTAGGGGGCTAGAGACCCAGTACTTC. This gives the protein CASSSRGLETQYF.

The V call is TRBV7-9, the J call TRBJ1-1; weak D call: TRBD1 (6 bases). V dropped 5 bases and J dropped 3 bases, with 16 bases sitting between them. This CDR3 spans 15 amino acids. The germline gives CDR1 SEHNR, CDR2 FQNEAQ (reference sequence). The CDR3 nucleotides read TGTGCCAGCAGCATTTCAGGGGCAAGGGACACTGAAGCTTTCTTT. Translating it yields CASSISGARDTEAFF.

This chain links TRBV4-1 with TRBJ2-1; 15 bases agree with TRBD2. Per germline, CDR1 MGHRA and CDR2 YSYEKL. CDR3 length equals 16 residues. V trimming: 4 bases; J trimming: 9 bases; junction bases outside the gene matches: 7. The CDR3 loop is CASSRLPGLAGGEQFF. The CDR3 DNA reads as TGCGCCAGCAGCCGCCTCCCGGGACTAGCGGGAGGTGAGCAGTTCTTC.

This clone turned up a few times. J is TRBJ2-1 and V is TRBV11-3; D may be TRBD2 (5 bases). Germline V gives CDR1 SGHNT, CDR2 YENEEA. V lost 0 bases and J lost 5, with 11 bases in between. CDR3 size: 15 residues. CDR3 sequence reads: CASSLEQRSNNEQFF. The CDR3 DNA is TGTGCCAGCAGCTTAGAACAGCGGAGCAACAATGAGCAGTTCTTC.

The V call is TRBV11-3, the J call TRBJ1-5; D remains ambiguous. The germline CDR1 and CDR2 sequences are SGHNT and YENEEA. The V gene lost 5 bases and the J gene lost 8 bases, with 19 bases spanning the gap. CDR3 length: 15 amino acids. CDR3 amino acids: CASSLVGVGEEPQHF. The CDR3 DNA reads as TGTGCCAGCAGCCTGGTCGGGGTTGGGGAGGAGCCCCAGCATTTT. Based on the CDR3 plus reference TRBV11-3 and TRBJ1-5, the full variable domain is EAGVVQSPRYKIIEKKQPVAFWCNPISGHNTLYWYLQNLGQGPELLIRYENEEAVDDSQLPKDRFSAERLKGVDSTLKIQPAELGDSAVYLCASSLVGVGEEPQHFGDGTRLSIL.

The J gene is TRBJ1-2, the V gene TRBV19; 10 nucleotides agree with TRBD1. Unmatched junction bases numbered 7, after V lost 5 bases and J lost 7 bases. The germline V gene has CDR1 LNHDA and CDR2 SQIVND (reference sequence). This CDR3 is built from 14 residues. CDR3 amino acids: CASSVLTGGGGYTF. In DNA form, the CDR3 reads TGTGCCAGTAGTGTCTTGACAGGGGGCGGTGGCTACACCTTC.